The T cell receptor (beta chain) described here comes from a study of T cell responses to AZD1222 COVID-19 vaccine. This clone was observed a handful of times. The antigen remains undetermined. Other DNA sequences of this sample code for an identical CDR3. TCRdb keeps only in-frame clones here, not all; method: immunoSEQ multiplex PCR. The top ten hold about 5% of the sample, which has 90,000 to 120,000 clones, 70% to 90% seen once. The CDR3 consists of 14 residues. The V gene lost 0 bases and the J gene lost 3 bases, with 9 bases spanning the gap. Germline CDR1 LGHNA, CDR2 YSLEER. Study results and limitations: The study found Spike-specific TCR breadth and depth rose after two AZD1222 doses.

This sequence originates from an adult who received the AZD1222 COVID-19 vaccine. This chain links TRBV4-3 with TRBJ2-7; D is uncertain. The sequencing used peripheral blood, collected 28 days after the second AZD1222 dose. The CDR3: CASSQDLGSYEQYF. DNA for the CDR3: TGCGCCAGCAGCCAAGATCTGGGCAGCTACGAGCAGTACTTC.